This T cell receptor (beta chain) was sequenced for a study of T cell responses to AZD1222 COVID-19 vaccine. At the level of the study: Analysis merged second doses at about 4 or about 12 weeks.

This clone has more than one count but fewer than ten. Its target is not known. A read error may produce the germline difference seen at one junction end. Whole-study findings and limits: Unmutated variant regions are reportedly the target of nearly half of TCRs that are spike-specific. Sampling captured repertoires only after the peak T cell response.

Produced via immunoSEQ multiplex PCR; TCRdb's table is partial and in-frame only. The sample records more than 95,000 clones, about 89% being singletons. The CDR3 contains 11 residues. In germline, CDR1 is MDHEN, CDR2 SYDVKM. The sample consisted of peripheral blood, taken on day 0 of AZD1222 vaccination. This receptor was obtained from an adult in good health. This chain links TRBV28 with TRBJ1-2; D possibly corresponds to TRBD1 (6 bases). CDR3 nucleotide sequence: TGTGCCAGCAGTACTAACAGGGAATTAGCCTTC. Amino acids: CASSTNRELAF.